The entry below describes one TCR beta chain. Method: immunoSEQ multiplex PCR; TCRdb's copy keeps in-frame clones and lacks some. Among some 29,000 clones, approximately 81% were seen once, and the ten largest hold 9% to 10%. The CDR3 loop spans 16 amino acids. The V and J ends lost 0 bases and 0 bases respectively, with 8 bases between them. Germline V CDR1 and CDR2: LGHDT, YNNKEL (reference sequence). The source of the sample is a study of blood T cell repertoires in COVID-19. The TCR sequence derives from an elderly man with active COVID-19. V gene TRBV3-1 (or the pseudogene TRBV3-2) combines with J gene TRBJ2-2; weak D call: TRBD2 (5 bases). Sequenced sample: peripheral blood. The CDR3 nucleotides are TGTGCCAGCAGCCAAGAAGCCGGGACGAACACCGGGGAGCTGTTTTTT. This gives the protein CASSQEAGTNTGELFF.